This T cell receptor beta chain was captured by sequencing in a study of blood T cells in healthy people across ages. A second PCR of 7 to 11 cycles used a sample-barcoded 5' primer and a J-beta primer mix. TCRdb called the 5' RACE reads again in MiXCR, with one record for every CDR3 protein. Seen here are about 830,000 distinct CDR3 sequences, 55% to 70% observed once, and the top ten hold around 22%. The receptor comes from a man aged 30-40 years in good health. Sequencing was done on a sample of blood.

CDR3 in DNA: TGTGCCTGGGGTCGCAGGTCCCACGAGCAGTACTTC. Translating gives CAWGRRSHEQYF. The rearrangement joins TRBV30 to TRBJ2-7; D is unclear. Looked up from germline, CDR1 is GTSNPN and CDR2 is SVGIG (reference sequence). The CDR3 totals 12 residues. V was cut by 5 bases and J by 5 bases, with 13 bases left in between.